The next 20 T cell receptor beta chains were all read from a single sample in a study of T-cell reconstitution after alpha-beta-depleted transplantation in children. The authors prepared the TCRbeta library with unique molecular identifiers. TCRdb independently ran MiXCR on the PCR reads; one entry per CDR3 protein. Of a few hundred thousand distinct CDR3 sequences detected, over 10% appear once; the ten largest clones hold around 2.2%. The specimen was PBMCs, mostly from graft donor cells, collected 360 days after TCRalphabeta/CD19-depleted stem cell transplant. The receptors derive from a male patient aged 10 to 17 who had a stem cell transplant for acute myeloid leukemia, so the T cells may come from the graft donor.

This clonotype was seen many times. The gene calls are TRBV28 and TRBJ2-1; 10 nucleotides line up with TRBD2. From germline, CDR1 is MDHEN and CDR2 SYDVKM. The J segment lost 7 bases and the V segment lost 4 bases, leaving 13 bases of the junction unmatched. The CDR3 is 17 residues long. CDR3 DNA sequence: TGTGCCAGCAGTTCTGGGTTTCTAGCGGGGGTCGGTAATGAGCAGTTCTTC. It translates to CASSSGFLAGVGNEQFF.

This clonotype was detected ten times or more. The V gene is TRBV7-2, the J gene TRBJ2-1, with no clear D. The CDR3 extends over 14 amino acids. V shed 0 bases and J shed 6 bases, with 9 bases lying between them. Germline values: CDR1 SGHTA, CDR2 FQGNSA. CDR3 coding DNA: TGTGCCAGCAGCTTAGCGCGATTAGCCAATGAGCAGTTCTTC. Its protein product is CASSLARLANEQFF. Full variable domain (outside the CDR3, taken from reference TRBV7-2 and TRBJ2-1): GAGVSQSPSNKVTEKGKDVELRCDPISGHTALYWYRQSLGQGLEFLIYFQGNSAPDKSGLPSDRFSAERTGGSVSTLTIQRTQQEDSAVYLCASSLARLANEQFFGPGTRLTVL.

A few counts support this clonotype. The chain is built from TRBV6-5 and TRBJ2-3, with 7 bases that match TRBD1. The CDR3 extends over 13 amino acids. CDR1 and CDR2 from the germline V gene are MNHEY and SVGAGI. J was trimmed by 6 bases and V by 3 bases; bases with no gene match: 3. This CDR3 is CASSYTGADTQYF. CDR3 coding DNA: TGTGCCAGCAGTTATACAGGGGCCGATACGCAGTATTTT.

This clonotype appeared many times. This chain uses TRBV29-1 with TRBJ2-5, with D perhaps TRBD1 (5 bases). The germline V gene encodes CDR1 SQVTM and CDR2 ANQGSEA. The CDR3 runs to 13 residues. V was cut by 6 bases and J by 5 bases, with 16 bases left in between. In nucleotides, the CDR3 is TGCAGCGTCGAGCGTGGACCAGGGGAGACCCAGTACTTC. This encodes CSVERGPGETQYF.

The rearrangement joins TRBV7-2 to TRBJ2-6; D unclear. This CDR3 region has 15 residues. The germline V and J ends were trimmed by 5 bases and 4 bases, with 12 bases remaining between them. Germline V lookup: CDR1 SGHTA, CDR2 FQGNSA. CDR3 coding DNA: TGTGCCAGCAGCCGGATCGGCTCCGGGGCCAACGTCCTGACTTTC. This codes for CASSRIGSGANVLTF.

This clonotype was counted ten times or more. The chain has TRBV7-9 and TRBJ2-7, with 7 bases identical to TRBD2. Germline values: CDR1 SEHNR, CDR2 FQNEAQ (reference sequence). This CDR3 spans 16 amino acids. Trimming at V came to 5 bases and at J to 2 bases, leaving 12 bases not matched to a gene. The CDR3 sequence is CASSPDVRGWTYEQYF. CDR3 nucleotide sequence: TGTGCCAGCAGCCCGGATGTGCGGGGGTGGACCTACGAGCAGTACTTC.

There are many counts of this clonotype. The chain employs TRBV2 and TRBJ2-2; D may match TRBD1 or TRBD2 (5 bases each). The germline gives CDR1 SNHLY, CDR2 FYNNEI. V was clipped by 5 bases and J by 6 bases, with 13 bases between them. CDR3 size: 14 residues. In DNA form, the CDR3 reads TGTGCCAGCAGTCCCGGGGCCTACTCCGGGGAGCTGTTTTTT. Residues: CASSPGAYSGELFF. Based on the CDR3 plus reference TRBV2 and TRBJ2-2, the full variable domain is EPEVTQTPSHQVTQMGQEVILRCVPISNHLYFYWYRQILGQKVEFLVSFYNNEISEKSEIFDDQFSVERPDGSNFTLKIRSTKLEDSAMYFCASSPGAYSGELFFGEGSRLTVL.

This clonotype was recorded a few times. The chain couples TRBV20-1 to TRBJ2-1; D is perhaps TRBD2 (6 bases). The CDR3 totals 16 residues. The V gene's germline CDR1 is DFQATT and CDR2 SNEGSKA (reference sequence). Trimming cost V 3 bases and J 0 bases, with 15 bases left between them. CDR3 nucleotide sequence: TGCAGTGCTAGTTGGAGGGGTGGTCCCTCCTACAATGAGCAGTTCTTC. This gives the protein CSASWRGGPSYNEQFF.

The chain uses TRBV23-1 and TRBJ2-3; possible D gene TRBD1, 5 bases. TRBV23-1 is reported as an ORF; its role is uncertain. CDR3 length equals 15 residues. V dropped 2 bases and J dropped 0 bases, with 9 bases sitting between them. This chain's CDR3 is CASSQNDRSTDTQYF. Here the CDR3 DNA reads TGCGCCAGCAGTCAAAATGACAGAAGCACAGATACGCAGTATTTT.

This clonotype was counted at least ten times. This chain uses TRBV9 with TRBJ2-7, with D perhaps matching TRBD2 (6 bases). The CDR3 totals 14 residues. Germline CDR1 and CDR2: SGDLS and YYNGEE. Trimming left V 3 bases short and J 2 bases short, with 12 bases between. CDR3 residues: CASSASVRAYEQYF. The CDR3 nucleotides read TGTGCCAGCAGCGCTAGCGTTAGGGCCTACGAGCAGTACTTC.

The chain joins TRBV2 to TRBJ2-7; perhaps TRBD1 as D (7 bases). The germline gives CDR1 SNHLY, CDR2 FYNNEI. This CDR3 comprises 14 residues. Trimming pared 7 bases from V and 1 base from J, leaving 14 bases between. As DNA, the CDR3 is TGTGCCAGCATCCAGACAGGGAGGTCCTACGAGCAGTACTTC. Translation: CASIQTGRSYEQYF.

The chain uses TRBV28 and TRBJ2-7, with 8 nucleotides matching TRBD2. V was clipped by 5 bases and J by 3 bases; unmatched bases: 15. Germline CDR1 is MDHEN and CDR2 is SYDVKM. The length of the CDR3 is 17 residues. Here the CDR3 reads CASSTPQLAVESYEQYF. Here the CDR3 DNA reads TGTGCCAGCAGTACCCCCCAACTAGCGGTCGAAAGCTACGAGCAGTACTTC.

This clonotype appeared a few times. The V call is TRBV29-1, the J call TRBJ1-1; D call uncertain. V lost 3 bases to trimming and J lost 1 base, with 9 bases between them. The CDR3 totals 13 residues. Germline loops: CDR1 SQVTM, CDR2 ANQGSEA. CDR3 in DNA: TGCAGCGTTGACGGAGGGTCGAACACTGAAGCTTTCTTT. Protein sequence: CSVDGGSNTEAFF.

This clonotype was detected only a few times. The chain combines TRBV20-1 with TRBJ1-3; D is uncertain. V lost 1 base and J 0 bases, leaving 4 bases between the germline ends. This CDR3 contains 13 residues. CDR1 is DFQATT, CDR2 SNEGSKA, per germline (reference sequence). The CDR3, as DNA: TGCAGTGCTAGAGCTAGCTCTGGAAACACCATATATTTT. Amino acids: CSARASSGNTIYF.

The chain employs TRBV28 and TRBJ2-7; D gene ambiguous. The germline CDR1 and CDR2 sequences are MDHEN and SYDVKM. The ends were cut back, 4 bases at V and 2 bases at J, with 12 bases in the middle. There are 14 residues in the CDR3. Here the CDR3 reads CASSSRDTPYEQYF. The CDR3 coding sequence is TGTGCCAGCAGTTCGAGAGACACCCCCTACGAGCAGTACTTC.

CDR3 in DNA: TGTGCCAGCAGCTTCCCCCGCGGACAGGGAAGGGAGACCCAGTACTTC. Its translation: CASSFPRGQGRETQYF. The chain joins TRBV7-2 to TRBJ2-5; 8 nucleotides align to TRBD1. Unmatched junction bases numbered 11, after V lost 3 bases and J lost 5 bases. CDR3 length: 16 amino acids. CDR1 SGHTA and CDR2 FQGNSA come from the germline V gene.

In its sample, this clonotype was seen many times. The chain combines TRBV7-9 with TRBJ2-1; 10 nucleotides agree with TRBD2. V was clipped by 4 bases and J by 6 bases; unmatched bases: 9. Germline loops: CDR1 SEHNR, CDR2 FQNEAQ (reference sequence). This CDR3 region has 16 residues. The DNA for the CDR3 is TGTGCCAGCAGCTCCCTAGCGGGAGCGGTAGGCAATGAGCAGTTCTTC. This codes for CASSSLAGAVGNEQFF.

The chain combines TRBV7-8 with TRBJ2-5; tentatively, D is TRBD2 (6 bases). The CDR3 sequence is 15 residues long. The germline CDR1 and CDR2 sequences are SGHVS and FQNEAQ. Trimming left V 5 bases short and J 1 base short, with 14 bases between. CDR3 in amino acids: CASSLHLALQETQYF. The CDR3 nucleotides are TGTGCCAGCAGCCTACACCTAGCGCTCCAAGAGACCCAGTACTTC. The entire variable domain, with the rest obtained from reference TRBV7-8 and TRBJ2-5, is as follows: GAGVSQSPRYKVAKRGQDVALRCDPISGHVSLFWYQQALGQGPEFLTYFQNEAQLDKSGLPSDRFFAERPEGSVSTLKIQRTQQEDSAVYLCASSLHLALQETQYFGPGTRLLVL.

Ten or more counts support this clonotype. This chain connects TRBV25-1 to TRBJ1-1, with D perhaps matching TRBD1 (6 bases). The CDR3 runs to 14 residues. CDR1 is MGHDK, CDR2 SYGVNS, per germline. The V gene lost 6 bases and the J gene lost 5 bases, with 16 bases spanning the gap. CDR3 loop: CASSPNVQGTEAFF. The CDR3 nucleotides read TGTGCCAGCAGCCCAAACGTACAGGGAACTGAAGCTTTCTTT.

The V gene is TRBV3-1, the J gene TRBJ2-2; D unclear. Germline loops: CDR1 LGHDT, CDR2 YNNKEL (reference sequence). CDR3 length: 17 residues. V was pared by 0 bases and J by 4 bases, with 15 bases between. CDR3 bases: TGTGCCAGCAGCCAAGATGAGAGGAAGTCCGGCACCGGGGAGCTGTTTTTT. Translating gives CASSQDERKSGTGELFF.